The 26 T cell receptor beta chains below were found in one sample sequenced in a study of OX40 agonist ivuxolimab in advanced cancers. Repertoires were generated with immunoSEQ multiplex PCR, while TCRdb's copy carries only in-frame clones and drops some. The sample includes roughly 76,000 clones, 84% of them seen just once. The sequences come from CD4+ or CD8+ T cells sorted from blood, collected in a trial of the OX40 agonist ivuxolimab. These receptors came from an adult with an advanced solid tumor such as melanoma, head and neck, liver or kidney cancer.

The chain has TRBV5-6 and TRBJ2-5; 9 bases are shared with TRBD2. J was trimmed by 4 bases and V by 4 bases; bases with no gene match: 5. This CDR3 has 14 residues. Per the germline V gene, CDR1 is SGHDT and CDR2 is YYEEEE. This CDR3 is CASSAGGSPETQYF. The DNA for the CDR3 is TGTGCCAGCAGCGCGGGGGGGTCCCCAGAGACCCAGTACTTC.

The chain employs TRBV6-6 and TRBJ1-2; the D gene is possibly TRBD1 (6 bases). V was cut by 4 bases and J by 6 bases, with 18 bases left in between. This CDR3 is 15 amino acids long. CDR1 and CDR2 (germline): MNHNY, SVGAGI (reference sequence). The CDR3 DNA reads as TGTGCCAGCAGTTGGCAGGGGCATCCAGCGGATGGCTACACCTTC. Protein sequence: CASSWQGHPADGYTF.

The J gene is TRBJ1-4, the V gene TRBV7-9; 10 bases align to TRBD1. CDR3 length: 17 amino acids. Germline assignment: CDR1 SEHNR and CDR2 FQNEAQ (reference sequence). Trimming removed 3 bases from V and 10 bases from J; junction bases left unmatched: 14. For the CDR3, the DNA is TGTGCCAGCAGCTTTTCGACAGGGGGCGCCGGTGTGGGAAAACTGTTTTTT. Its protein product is CASSFSTGGAGVGKLFF.

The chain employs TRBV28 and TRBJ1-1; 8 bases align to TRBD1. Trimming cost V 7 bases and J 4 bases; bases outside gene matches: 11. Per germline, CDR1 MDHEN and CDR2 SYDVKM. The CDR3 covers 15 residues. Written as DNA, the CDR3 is TGTGCCAGCACCCCGACAGGGGCTGCAAGCACTGAAGCTTTCTTT. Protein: CASTPTGAASTEAFF.

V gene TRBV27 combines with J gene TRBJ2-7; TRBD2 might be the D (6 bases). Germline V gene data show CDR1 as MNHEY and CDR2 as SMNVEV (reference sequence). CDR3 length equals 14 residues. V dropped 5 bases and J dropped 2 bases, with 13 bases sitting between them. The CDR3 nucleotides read TGTGCCAGCAGTCTATTTGGAGGGCCCTACGAGCAGTACTTC. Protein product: CASSLFGGPYEQYF.

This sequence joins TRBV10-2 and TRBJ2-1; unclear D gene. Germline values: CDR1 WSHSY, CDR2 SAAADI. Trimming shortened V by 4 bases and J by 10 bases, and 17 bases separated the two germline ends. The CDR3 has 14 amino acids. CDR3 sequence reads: CASSGNYLEQEQFF. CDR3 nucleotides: TGCGCCAGCAGTGGCAACTATTTGGAGCAGGAGCAGTTCTTC.

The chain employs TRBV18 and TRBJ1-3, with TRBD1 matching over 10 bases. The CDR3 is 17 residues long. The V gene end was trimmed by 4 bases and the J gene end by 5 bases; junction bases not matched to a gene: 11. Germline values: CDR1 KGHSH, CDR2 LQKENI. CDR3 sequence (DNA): TGTGCCAGCTCACTTCGCCTCGACAGGGGGCAAAGAAACACCATATATTTT. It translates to CASSLRLDRGQRNTIYF.

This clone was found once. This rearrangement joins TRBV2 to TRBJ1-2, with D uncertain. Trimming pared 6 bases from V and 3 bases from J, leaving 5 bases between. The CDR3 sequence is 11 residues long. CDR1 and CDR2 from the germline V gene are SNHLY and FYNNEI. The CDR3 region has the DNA TGTGCCAGCAGGAATTACTATGGCTACACCTTC. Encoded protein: CASRNYYGYTF.

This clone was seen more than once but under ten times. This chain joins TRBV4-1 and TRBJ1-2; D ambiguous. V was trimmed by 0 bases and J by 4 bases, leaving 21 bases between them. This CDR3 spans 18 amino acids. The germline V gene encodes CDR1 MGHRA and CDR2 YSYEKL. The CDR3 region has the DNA TGCGCCAGCAGCCAAGATACGATAGCGTTTAAAGAAGTCTATGGCTACACCTTC. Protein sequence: CASSQDTIAFKEVYGYTF.

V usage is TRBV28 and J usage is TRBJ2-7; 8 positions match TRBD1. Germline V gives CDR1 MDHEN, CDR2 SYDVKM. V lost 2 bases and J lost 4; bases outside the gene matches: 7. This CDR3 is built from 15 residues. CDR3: CASSLLGTGSYEQYF. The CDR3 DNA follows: TGTGCCAGCAGTTTACTTGGGACAGGCAGTTACGAGCAGTACTTC.

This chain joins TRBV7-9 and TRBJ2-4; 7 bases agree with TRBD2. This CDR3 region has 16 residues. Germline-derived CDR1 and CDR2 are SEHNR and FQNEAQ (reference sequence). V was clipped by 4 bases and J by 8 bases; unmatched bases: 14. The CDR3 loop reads CASSWFLAGDMDIQYF. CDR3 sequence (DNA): TGTGCCAGCAGCTGGTTTCTCGCGGGAGATATGGACATTCAGTACTTC.

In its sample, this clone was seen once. CDR3 coding DNA: TGTGCCAGCAGCCAAGATGACCTAATCCGGCAAGGGGGCTACACCTTC. Residues: CASSQDDLIRQGGYTF. This chain joins TRBV14 and TRBJ1-2; D not certain. V was clipped by 0 bases and J by 8 bases, with 19 bases between them. Germline V gives CDR1 SGHDN, CDR2 FVKESK. The CDR3 is made up of 16 amino acids.

CDR3 region: CASSPPRDIYNEQFF. Here the CDR3 DNA reads TGTGCCAGCTCACCACCCCGGGACATCTACAATGAGCAGTTCTTC. This sequence joins TRBV18 and TRBJ2-1; perhaps TRBD1 as D (6 bases). This CDR3 is 15 amino acids long. The germline CDR1 and CDR2 sequences are KGHSH and LQKENI. Trimming shortened V by 0 bases and J by 3 bases, and 9 bases separated the two germline ends.

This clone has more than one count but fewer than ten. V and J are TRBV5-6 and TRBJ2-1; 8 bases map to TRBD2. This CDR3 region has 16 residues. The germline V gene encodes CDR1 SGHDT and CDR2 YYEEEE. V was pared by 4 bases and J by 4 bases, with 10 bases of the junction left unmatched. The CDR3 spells CASSPWGAGAYNEQFF. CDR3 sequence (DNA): TGTGCCAGCAGCCCGTGGGGAGCGGGGGCTTACAATGAGCAGTTCTTC.

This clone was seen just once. CDR3: CASSQNLVVNAYTF. The CDR3 DNA is TGTGCCAGCAGCCAAAACCTGGTAGTTAATGCCTACACCTTC. This rearrangement joins TRBV6-1 to TRBJ1-2; no reliable D call. The V and J ends lost 6 bases and 10 bases respectively, with 21 bases between them. The germline V gene encodes CDR1 MNHNS and CDR2 SASEGT. The CDR3 runs to 14 residues.

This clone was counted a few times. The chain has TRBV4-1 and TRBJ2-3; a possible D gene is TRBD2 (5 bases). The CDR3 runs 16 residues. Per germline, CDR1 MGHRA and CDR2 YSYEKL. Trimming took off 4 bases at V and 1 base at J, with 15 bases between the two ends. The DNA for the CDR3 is TGCGCCAGCAGCCCTCTACAGAGGGTAGGCACAGATACGCAGTATTTT. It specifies CASSPLQRVGTDTQYF.

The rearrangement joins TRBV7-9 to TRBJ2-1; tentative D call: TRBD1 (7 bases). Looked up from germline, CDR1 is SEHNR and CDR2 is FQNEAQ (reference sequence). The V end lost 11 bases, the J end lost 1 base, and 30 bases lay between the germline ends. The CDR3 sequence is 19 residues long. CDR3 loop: CAQSSRGTARPNSYNEQFF. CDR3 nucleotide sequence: TGTGCCCAAAGCTCTCGCGGGACAGCGAGGCCCAATTCCTACAATGAGCAGTTCTTC.

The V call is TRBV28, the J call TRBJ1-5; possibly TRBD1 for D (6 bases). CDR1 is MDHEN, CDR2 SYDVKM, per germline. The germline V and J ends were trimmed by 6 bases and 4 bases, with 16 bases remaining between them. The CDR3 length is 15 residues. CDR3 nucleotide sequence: TGTGCCAGCAGCTACCTAACAGGGAATAATCAGCCCCAGCATTTT. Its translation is CASSYLTGNNQPQHF. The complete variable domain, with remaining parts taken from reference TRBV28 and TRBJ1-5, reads DVKVTQSSRYLVKRTGEKVFLECVQDMDHENMFWYRQDPGLGLRLIYFSYDVKMKEKGDIPEGYSVSREKKERFSLILESASTNQTSMYLCASSYLTGNNQPQHFGDGTRLSIL.

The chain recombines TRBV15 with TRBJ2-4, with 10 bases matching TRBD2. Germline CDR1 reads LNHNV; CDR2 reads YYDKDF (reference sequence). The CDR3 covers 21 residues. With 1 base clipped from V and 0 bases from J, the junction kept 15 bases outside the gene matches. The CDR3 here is CATSRVPGVTSGFVAKNIQYF. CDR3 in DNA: TGTGCCACCAGCAGAGTTCCTGGGGTGACTAGCGGGTTTGTAGCCAAAAACATTCAGTACTTC.

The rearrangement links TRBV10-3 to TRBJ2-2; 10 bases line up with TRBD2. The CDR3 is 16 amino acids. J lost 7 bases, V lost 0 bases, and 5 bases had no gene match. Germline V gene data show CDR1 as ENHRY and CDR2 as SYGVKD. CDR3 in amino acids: CAISESSGRASGELFF. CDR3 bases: TGTGCCATCAGTGAGTCGAGCGGGAGGGCCAGCGGGGAGCTGTTTTTT.

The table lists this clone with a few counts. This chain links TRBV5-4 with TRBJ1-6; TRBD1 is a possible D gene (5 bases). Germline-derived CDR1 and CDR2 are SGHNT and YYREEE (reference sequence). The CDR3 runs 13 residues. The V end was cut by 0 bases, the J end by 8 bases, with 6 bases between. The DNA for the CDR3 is TGTGCCAGCAGCTTGGAGGGGTATTCACCCCTCCACTTT. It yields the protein CASSLEGYSPLHF. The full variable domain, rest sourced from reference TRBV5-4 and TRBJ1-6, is ETGVTQSPTHLIKTRGQQVTLRCSSQSGHNTVSWYQQALGQGPQFIFQYYREEENGRGNFPPRFSGLQFPNYSSELNVNALELDDSALYLCASSLEGYSPLHFGNGTRLTVT.

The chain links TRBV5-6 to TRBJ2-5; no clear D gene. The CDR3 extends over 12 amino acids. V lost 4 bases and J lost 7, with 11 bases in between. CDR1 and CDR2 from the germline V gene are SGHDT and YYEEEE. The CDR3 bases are TGTGCCAGCAGCCTAACTCACGGGACCCAGTACTTC. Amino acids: CASSLTHGTQYF.

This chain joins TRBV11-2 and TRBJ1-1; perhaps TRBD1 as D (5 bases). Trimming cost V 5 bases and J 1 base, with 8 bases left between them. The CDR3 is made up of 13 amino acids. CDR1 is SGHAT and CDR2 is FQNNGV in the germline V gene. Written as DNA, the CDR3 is TGTGCCAGCAGCGGGGGGAGGAACACTGAAGCTTTCTTT. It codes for CASSGGRNTEAFF.

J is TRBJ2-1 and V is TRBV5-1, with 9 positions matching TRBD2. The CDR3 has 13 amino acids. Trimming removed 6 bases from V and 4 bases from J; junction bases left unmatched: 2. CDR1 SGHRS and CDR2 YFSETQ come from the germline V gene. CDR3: CASNLAGYNEQFF. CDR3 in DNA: TGCGCCAGCAATCTAGCGGGGTACAATGAGCAGTTCTTC.

The chain's CDR3 is CATRTGGFSNQPQHF. The CDR3 nucleotides read TGTGCCACTCGGACAGGGGGCTTTAGCAATCAGCCCCAGCATTTT. The V call is TRBV6-5, the J call TRBJ1-5, with TRBD1 matching 11 bases. The CDR3 is 15 amino acids. V dropped 10 bases and J dropped 0; count of bases not matched to a gene: 5. Germline lookup yields CDR1 MNHEY and CDR2 SVGAGI.

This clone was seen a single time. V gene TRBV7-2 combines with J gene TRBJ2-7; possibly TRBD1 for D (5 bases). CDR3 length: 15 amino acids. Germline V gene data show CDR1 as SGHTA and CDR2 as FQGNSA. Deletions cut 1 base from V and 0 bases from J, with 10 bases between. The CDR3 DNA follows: TGTGCCAGCAGCTTAGGACAGCTTAGCTCCTACGAGCAGTACTTC. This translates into CASSLGQLSSYEQYF.